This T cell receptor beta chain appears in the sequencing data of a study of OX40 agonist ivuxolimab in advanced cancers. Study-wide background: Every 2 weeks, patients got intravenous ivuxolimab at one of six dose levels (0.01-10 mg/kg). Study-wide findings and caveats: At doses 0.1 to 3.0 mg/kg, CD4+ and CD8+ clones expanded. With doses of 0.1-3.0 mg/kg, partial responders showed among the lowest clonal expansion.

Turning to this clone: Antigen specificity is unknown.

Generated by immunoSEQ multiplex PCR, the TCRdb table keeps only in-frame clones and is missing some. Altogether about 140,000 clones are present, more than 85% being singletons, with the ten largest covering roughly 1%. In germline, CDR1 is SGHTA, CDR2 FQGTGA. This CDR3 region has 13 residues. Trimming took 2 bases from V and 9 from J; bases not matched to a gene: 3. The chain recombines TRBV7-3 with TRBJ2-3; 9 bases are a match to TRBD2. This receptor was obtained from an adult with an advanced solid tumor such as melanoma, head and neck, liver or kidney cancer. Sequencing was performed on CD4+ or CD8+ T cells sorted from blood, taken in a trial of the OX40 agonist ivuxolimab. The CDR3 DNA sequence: TGTGCCAGCAGCTTACTAGCGGGGAACACGCAGTATTTT. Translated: CASSLLAGNTQYF.